This TCR beta chain was identified in a study of CD8 T cells in Susac syndrome. Reverse transcription of 0.5 to 1 ug RNA was carried out with random hexamers. The authors amplified TCR beta CDR3 across 54 Vbeta and 13 Jbeta using immunoSEQ multiplex PCR. TCRdb ran MiXCR on the immunoSEQ multiplex PCR reads and lists one entry per CDR3 protein. The sample lists about 210,000 distinct CDR3 sequences, 95% occurring once. V dropped 4 bases and J dropped 4; count of bases not matched to a gene: 11. The germline V gene encodes CDR1 LGHNA and CDR2 YNFKEQ. The CDR3 runs 16 residues. The specimen sequenced was CD4+ T cells from PBMCs. The J gene is TRBJ2-3, the V gene TRBV4-2, with 7 bases matching TRBD2. This TCR derives from a human donor with multiple sclerosis. The CDR3 nucleotides are TGTGCCAGCAGCCCTACCGGGACTACCAATCCAGATACGCAGTATTTT. This sequence encodes CASSPTGTTNPDTQYF.